A single sample gave rise to the 6 T cell receptor beta chains below, sequenced in a study of blood T cells in healthy people across ages. A second PCR of 7 to 11 cycles used a sample-barcoded 5' primer and a J-beta primer mix. MiXCR was run by TCRdb on the 5' RACE reads, yielding one entry per CDR3 protein. The table records more than 650,000 distinct CDR3 sequences, roughly 20% of them present only once. Sequencing was carried out using blood. These receptors were obtained from a man aged 65 to 85 in good health.

The chain joins TRBV20-1 to TRBJ2-5; D gene unclear. The CDR3 runs 14 residues. The V end lost 5 bases, the J end lost 6 bases, and 19 bases lay between the germline ends. Per germline, CDR1 DFQATT and CDR2 SNEGSKA (reference sequence). CDR3 in DNA: TGCAGTGCTGACCCCGGAAACTCCGCCAAGACCCAGTACTTC. Its translation: CSADPGNSAKTQYF.

This clonotype occurred a few times. V and J are TRBV12-3 or TRBV12-4 and TRBJ1-4; the D is unclear. Trimming pared 3 bases from V and 3 bases from J, leaving 5 bases between. The CDR3 runs to 13 residues. Written as DNA, the CDR3 is TGTGCCAGCAGTTTGCGGGCTAATGAAAAACTGTTTTTT. This translates into CASSLRANEKLFF.

This chain links TRBV4-3 with TRBJ2-3; 8 bases match TRBD1. In germline, CDR1 is LGHNA, CDR2 YSLEER. This CDR3 has 12 residues. V was pared by 5 bases and J by 11 bases, with 6 bases of the junction left unmatched. This chain's CDR3 is CASSKRQGLQYF. The CDR3, as DNA: TGCGCCAGCAGCAAACGACAGGGGCTGCAGTATTTT.

The table lists this clonotype with a few counts. The chain links TRBV5-1 to TRBJ1-4; D might be TRBD1 (6 bases). CDR3 size: 15 residues. Germline assignment: CDR1 SGHRS and CDR2 YFSETQ. With 0 bases removed from V and 6 bases from J, the gap between germline ends came to 12 bases. The CDR3 here is CASSLAGALDEKLFF. Here the CDR3 DNA reads TGCGCCAGCAGCTTGGCAGGGGCGCTCGATGAAAAACTGTTTTTT.

Points on this clonotype: The junction shows a germline mismatch at one end, possibly a read error. V usage is TRBV12-3 or TRBV12-4 and J usage is TRBJ1-2, with TRBD1 matching 7 bases. The length of the CDR3 is 13 residues. CDR3 protein: CASSFSDRSSGNF. The CDR3, as DNA: TGTGCCAGCAGTTTTTCGGACAGGTCATCCGGGAATTTC.

This clonotype was seen a handful of times. This chain connects TRBV3-1 to TRBJ1-2; D remains ambiguous. The CDR3 consists of 14 residues. The germline V and J ends were trimmed by 4 bases and 6 bases, with 15 bases remaining between them. Germline-derived CDR1 and CDR2 are LGHDT and YNNKEL (reference sequence). The CDR3 region is CASSRRLMVDGYTF. As DNA, the CDR3 is TGTGCCAGCAGCCGACGTCTGATGGTTGATGGCTACACCTTC.